Listed below are T cell receptor beta chains from one sample, sequenced in a study of blood T cell repertoires in COVID-19. Repertoires were generated with immunoSEQ multiplex PCR, while TCRdb's copy carries only in-frame clones and drops some. The sample consists of approximately 250,000 clones, more than 75% of them appearing once. Sequencing was carried out using PBMCs or T cells enriched from blood (not recorded which). Every receptor here comes from a woman between 55 and 75 years old in a cohort exposed to, infected with or recovered from COVID-19 (not recorded which). Both conserved end residues are part of each CDR3. The D gene is left open where the match is weak. Only part of the rows carry a size: once, few, many, or a class if the clone is expanded.

clone_size: .; d_call: TRBD1; j_call: TRBJ1-2; v_call: TRBV14; cdr3_aa: CASSQDIPTGQGTYGYTF; cdr3_nt: TGTGCCAGCAGCCAAGATATCCCCACGGGACAGGGGACCTATGGCTACACCTTC
clone_size: .; d_call: .; j_call: TRBJ2-7; v_call: TRBV6-5; cdr3_aa: CASRLGGEQYF; cdr3_nt: TGTGCCAGCAGGCTAGGGGGCGAGCAGTACTTC
clone_size: once; d_call: TRBD1; j_call: TRBJ2-7; v_call: TRBV19; cdr3_aa: CASSPGTGANYEQYF; cdr3_nt: TGTGCCAGTAGTCCGGGGACAGGTGCCAACTACGAGCAGTACTTC
clone_size: .; d_call: TRBD2; j_call: TRBJ2-4; v_call: TRBV3-1/TRBV3-2; cdr3_aa: CASSYRGDIQYF; cdr3_nt: TGTGCCAGCAGCTACCGGGGGGACATTCAGTACTTC
clone_size: .; d_call: .; j_call: TRBJ1-5; v_call: TRBV18; cdr3_aa: CASSPFPGRGNQPQHF; cdr3_nt: TGTGCCAGCTCACCATTTCCCGGGAGGGGCAATCAGCCCCAGCATTTT
clone_size: .; d_call: .; j_call: TRBJ1-1; v_call: TRBV30; cdr3_aa: CAWRGVTEAFF; cdr3_nt: TGTGCCTGGAGAGGGGTAACTGAAGCTTTCTTT
clone_size: .; d_call: .; j_call: TRBJ1-3; v_call: TRBV5-1; cdr3_aa: CASSSTTGTSGNTIYF; cdr3_nt: TGCGCCAGCAGCTCTACTACAGGGACCTCTGGAAACACCATATATTTT
clone_size: .; d_call: TRBD1; j_call: TRBJ2-2; v_call: TRBV7-3; cdr3_aa: CASRPGTGDGELFF; cdr3_nt: TGTGCCAGCAGACCAGGGACAGGGGACGGGGAGCTGTTTTTT
clone_size: .; d_call: TRBD1; j_call: TRBJ1-1; v_call: TRBV5-1; cdr3_aa: CATSDRGRKGTEAFF; cdr3_nt: TGCGCCACTAGCGACAGGGGGCGGAAGGGCACTGAAGCTTTCTTT
clone_size: .; d_call: .; j_call: TRBJ1-2; v_call: TRBV15; cdr3_aa: CATSRDQGRANYGYTF; cdr3_nt: TGTGCCACCAGCAGAGATCAGGGGAGAGCTAACTATGGCTACACCTTC
clone_size: .; d_call: .; j_call: TRBJ2-7; v_call: TRBV19; cdr3_aa: CACSTALSYEQYF; cdr3_nt: TGTGCCTGTTCAACAGCCCTCTCCTACGAGCAGTACTTC
clone_size: .; d_call: .; j_call: TRBJ1-3; v_call: TRBV6-5; cdr3_aa: CASSYSLQAGNTIYF; cdr3_nt: TGTGCCAGCAGTTACTCGTTGCAGGCTGGAAACACCATATATTTT
clone_size: .; d_call: TRBD1; j_call: TRBJ1-3; v_call: TRBV28; cdr3_aa: CASSLFGGGHNGNTIYF; cdr3_nt: TGTGCCAGCAGTTTGTTTGGAGGGGGCCATAACGGAAACACCATATATTTT
clone_size: .; d_call: TRBD1; j_call: TRBJ2-5; v_call: TRBV7-7; cdr3_aa: CASSLARTGFGGTQYF; cdr3_nt: TGTGCTAGCAGCTTAGCCCGGACAGGGTTCGGTGGGACCCAGTACTTC
clone_size: .; d_call: .; j_call: TRBJ2-5; v_call: TRBV28; cdr3_aa: CASHKAGRETQYF; cdr3_nt: TGTGCCAGCCATAAGGCAGGGCGGGAGACCCAGTACTTC
clone_size: .; d_call: TRBD2; j_call: TRBJ2-7; v_call: TRBV5-1; cdr3_aa: CASSPLGLAYRQYF; cdr3_nt: TGCGCCAGCAGCCCTTTGGGACTAGCCTATCGGCAGTACTTC
clone_size: .; d_call: TRBD2; j_call: TRBJ2-3; v_call: TRBV7-2; cdr3_aa: CASSLGRGKVTQYF; cdr3_nt: TGTGCCAGCAGCCTAGGGAGGGGAAAGGTTACGCAGTATTTT
clone_size: .; d_call: .; j_call: TRBJ1-1; v_call: TRBV6-5; cdr3_aa: CASSLLRSTEAFF; cdr3_nt: TGTGCCAGCAGCTTACTAAGGAGCACTGAAGCTTTCTTT
clone_size: .; d_call: TRBD2; j_call: TRBJ2-1; v_call: TRBV5-5; cdr3_aa: CASSCPPSGGSYNEQFF; cdr3_nt: TGTGCCAGCAGCTGCCCCCCTAGCGGGGGTTCCTACAATGAGCAGTTCTTC
clone_size: .; d_call: .; j_call: TRBJ2-7; v_call: TRBV18; cdr3_aa: CASSSGGNSYEQYF; cdr3_nt: TGTGCCAGCTCAAGTGGGGGCAACTCCTACGAGCAGTACTTC
clone_size: .; d_call: TRBD2; j_call: TRBJ2-1; v_call: TRBV13; cdr3_aa: CASSPSGGLAFENYNEQFF; cdr3_nt: TGTGCCAGCAGCCCCTCGGGGGGACTAGCGTTCGAAAATTACAATGAGCAGTTCTTC
clone_size: .; d_call: TRBD1; j_call: TRBJ2-7; v_call: TRBV4-2; cdr3_aa: CASSQPAGTGALRVDF; cdr3_nt: TGTGCCAGCAGCCAACCGGCGGGGACAGGGGCCCTAAGGGTGGACTTC
clone_size: .; d_call: .; j_call: TRBJ1-1; v_call: TRBV5-4; cdr3_aa: CASSLGGDLNTEAFF; cdr3_nt: TGTGCCAGCAGCTTGGGAGGGGACTTGAACACTGAAGCTTTCTTT
clone_size: .; d_call: TRBD2; j_call: TRBJ2-3; v_call: TRBV3-1/TRBV3-2; cdr3_aa: CASRKTAGQGRLAGPTDTQYF; cdr3_nt: TGTGCCAGCCGGAAAACGGCCGGACAGGGAAGACTAGCGGGTCCCACAGATACGCAGTATTTT
clone_size: .; d_call: .; j_call: TRBJ1-4; v_call: TRBV6-5; cdr3_aa: CASSYSGRGNEKLFF; cdr3_nt: TGTGCCAGCAGTTACTCGGGGAGGGGAAATGAAAAACTGTTTTTT
clone_size: few; d_call: .; j_call: TRBJ2-1; v_call: TRBV9; cdr3_aa: CASSLGTEGYNEQFF; cdr3_nt: TGTGCCAGCAGCCTGGGAACAGAGGGATACAATGAGCAGTTCTTC
clone_size: .; d_call: TRBD1; j_call: TRBJ2-7; v_call: TRBV28; cdr3_aa: CASRPGQGLYEQYF; cdr3_nt: TGTGCCAGCAGACCGGGACAGGGTCTCTACGAGCAGTACTTC
clone_size: .; d_call: .; j_call: TRBJ2-7; v_call: TRBV5-5; cdr3_aa: CASSPGIRWAYEQYF; cdr3_nt: TGTGCCAGCAGTCCCGGGATTCGGTGGGCCTACGAGCAGTACTTC
clone_size: .; d_call: .; j_call: TRBJ2-1; v_call: TRBV6-5; cdr3_aa: CASPAGLASYNEQFF; cdr3_nt: TGTGCCAGCCCGGCTGGGCTAGCGAGCTACAATGAGCAGTTCTTC
clone_size: once; d_call: .; j_call: TRBJ1-3; v_call: TRBV10-3; cdr3_aa: CAVSKDSSGNTIYF; cdr3_nt: TGTGCCGTCTCAAAGGACAGCTCTGGAAACACCATATATTTT
clone_size: .; d_call: .; j_call: TRBJ1-6; v_call: TRBV6-5; cdr3_aa: CASSFGPQIARVPLHF; cdr3_nt: TGTGCCAGCAGTTTTGGACCCCAAATCGCCAGGGTACCCCTCCACTTT
clone_size: .; d_call: .; j_call: TRBJ1-4; v_call: TRBV4-3; cdr3_aa: CASSQAQQATNEKLFF; cdr3_nt: TGCGCCAGCAGCCAAGCACAGCAGGCAACTAATGAAAAACTGTTTTTT
clone_size: .; d_call: .; j_call: TRBJ1-6; v_call: TRBV7-3; cdr3_aa: CASSLQGNSPLHF; cdr3_nt: TGTGCCAGCAGCCTACAGGGAAATTCACCCCTCCACTTT
clone_size: .; d_call: .; j_call: TRBJ1-3; v_call: TRBV5-8; cdr3_aa: CASTPRMIRTFSSGNTIYF; cdr3_nt: TGTGCCAGCACCCCCCGAATGATACGGACTTTCTCCTCTGGAAACACCATATATTTT
clone_size: .; d_call: TRBD1; j_call: TRBJ1-3; v_call: TRBV5-5; cdr3_aa: CASSLGLGTDGNTIYF; cdr3_nt: TGTGCCAGCAGCTTGGGGCTCGGGACAGATGGAAACACCATATATTTT
clone_size: .; d_call: TRBD2; j_call: TRBJ2-7; v_call: TRBV5-1; cdr3_aa: CASSIGTSGLSYEQYF; cdr3_nt: TGCGCCAGCAGCATCGGGACTAGCGGTCTCTCCTACGAGCAGTACTTC
clone_size: .; d_call: .; j_call: TRBJ1-1; v_call: TRBV28; cdr3_aa: CAVVPGDRMNTEAFF; cdr3_nt: TGTGCCGTAGTTCCAGGTGACCGCATGAACACTGAAGCTTTCTTT
clone_size: .; d_call: TRBD1; j_call: TRBJ1-2; v_call: TRBV5-8; cdr3_aa: CASSLWGDRRIYGYTF; cdr3_nt: TGTGCCAGCAGCTTGTGGGGGGACAGGCGAATCTATGGCTACACCTTC
clone_size: .; d_call: TRBD1; j_call: TRBJ2-5; v_call: TRBV5-4; cdr3_aa: CASSLADRVETQYF; cdr3_nt: TGTGCCAGCAGCTTGGCTGACAGGGTGGAGACCCAGTACTTC
clone_size: .; d_call: TRBD1; j_call: TRBJ1-2; v_call: TRBV6-6; cdr3_aa: CASSYQGAIDYGYTF; cdr3_nt: TGTGCCAGCAGTTACCAGGGGGCAATTGACTATGGCTACACCTTC